Below are 29 T cell receptor beta chains sequenced from a single sample in a study of blood T cell repertoires in COVID-19. TCRdb's table, derived via immunoSEQ multiplex PCR, lists solely in-frame clones and lacks some. The table has 250,000 to 300,000 clones, 88% seen once. Material for sequencing was peripheral blood. These receptor sequences come from a woman aged 25 to 39 with COVID-19, enrolled during active disease.

This chain connects TRBV6-5 to TRBJ1-1; D is perhaps TRBD1 (5 bases). The germline gives CDR1 MNHEY, CDR2 SVGAGI. V was cut by 4 bases and J by 4 bases, with 10 bases left in between. The CDR3 extends over 13 amino acids. The CDR3 DNA reads as TGTGCCAGCAGTTTAAGGGGCGGCACTGAAGCTTTCTTT. Translation gives CASSLRGGTEAFF.

The chain is built from TRBV27 and TRBJ2-1; perhaps TRBD1 as D (6 bases). Trimming pared 4 bases from V and 5 bases from J, leaving 18 bases between. In germline, CDR1 is MNHEY, CDR2 SMNVEV (reference sequence). The CDR3 is 16 residues long. The CDR3 sequence: CASSYSAGERHNEQFF. Here the CDR3 DNA reads TGTGCCAGCAGTTACAGCGCAGGGGAGCGTCACAATGAGCAGTTCTTC.

This clone was detected once. The rearrangement links TRBV6-5 to TRBJ2-7, with 9 bases identical to TRBD1. This CDR3 contains 14 residues. Unmatched junction bases numbered 3, after V lost 6 bases and J lost 0 bases. Germline CDR1 is MNHEY and CDR2 is SVGAGI. The CDR3 DNA is TGTGCCAGCAGCCGGGACAGGGCCTCCTACGAGCAGTACTTC. Protein sequence: CASSRDRASYEQYF.

CDR3 region: CASRMGRYNEQFF. As DNA, the CDR3 is TGTGCCAGCAGGATGGGCCGCTACAATGAGCAGTTCTTC. This sequence joins TRBV6-5 and TRBJ2-1; no clear D. The CDR3 runs 13 residues. CDR1 and CDR2 (germline): MNHEY, SVGAGI. V lost 6 bases and J lost 3, with 9 bases in between.

This clone has just one count. Other DNA sequences in this specimen translate into the identical CDR3. The V call is TRBV19, the J call TRBJ2-7; no clear D gene. The CDR3 covers 11 residues. V was cut by 5 bases and J by 3 bases, with 5 bases left in between. Germline CDR1 LNHDA, CDR2 SQIVND (reference sequence). DNA for the CDR3: TGTGCCAGTAGTTCAGGCTACGAGCAGTACTTC. Amino acid sequence: CASSSGYEQYF.

The chain uses TRBV2 and TRBJ2-2; TRBD1 is a possible D gene (5 bases). From germline, CDR1 is SNHLY and CDR2 FYNNEI. The CDR3 totals 15 residues. The V and J ends lost 8 bases and 1 base respectively, with 14 bases between them. This CDR3 reads CASGSRERNTGELFF. In DNA form, the CDR3 reads TGTGCCAGCGGTTCCAGGGAAAGGAACACCGGGGAGCTGTTTTTT. The complete variable domain, with remaining parts taken from reference TRBV2 and TRBJ2-2, reads EPEVTQTPSHQVTQMGQEVILRCVPISNHLYFYWYRQILGQKVEFLVSFYNNEISEKSEIFDDQFSVERPDGSNFTLKIRSTKLEDSAMYFCASGSRERNTGELFFGEGSRLTVL.

This sequence joins TRBV28 and TRBJ1-4; no firm D call. Germline V gene lookup returns CDR1 MDHEN and CDR2 SYDVKM. CDR3 length: 13 residues. The germline V and J ends were trimmed by 7 bases and 6 bases, with 12 bases remaining between them. The CDR3 region is CASTTGSHEKLFF. CDR3 DNA: TGTGCCAGCACGACTGGGAGTCATGAAAAACTGTTTTTT.

The J gene is TRBJ2-5, the V gene TRBV10-2; D gene unclear. Trimming left V 4 bases short and J 5 bases short, with 5 bases between. Germline V gene lookup returns CDR1 WSHSY and CDR2 SAAADI. CDR3 length: 11 amino acids. CDR3 region: CASSGRETQYF. In nucleotides, the CDR3 is TGCGCCAGCAGTGGGCGGGAGACCCAGTACTTC.

The chain uses TRBV19 and TRBJ2-2, with TRBD2 matching over 7 bases. Germline CDR1 and CDR2: LNHDA and SQIVND (reference sequence). The CDR3 has 15 residues. Germline trimming cut 9 bases from V and 5 bases from J; bases unmatched to any gene: 12. CDR3 in amino acids: CASALAEGRTGELFF. The CDR3 DNA is TGTGCCAGCGCTCTAGCGGAAGGGAGAACCGGGGAGCTGTTTTTT.

A single count supports this clone. The gene calls are TRBV21-1 and TRBJ2-7; the table names TRBD1, a call not compared with the DNA. TRBV21-1 has pseudogene status. The CDR3 sequence is 19 residues long. The CDR3 DNA reads as TGTGCCAGCAGCAAACCTCAGGAGGAGCGAGGACAGGGATCCTACGAGCAGTACTTC. Its translation: CASSKPQEERGQGSYEQYF.

V is TRBV27 and J is TRBJ2-7; 8 bases map to TRBD1. The V gene end was trimmed by 5 bases and the J gene end by 3 bases; junction bases not matched to a gene: 9. CDR1 is MNHEY and CDR2 is SMNVEV in the germline V gene (reference sequence). This CDR3 is 15 amino acids long. CDR3 loop: CASSPGRTGIYEQYF. The CDR3 DNA reads TGTGCCAGCAGTCCTGGCCGGACAGGGATCTACGAGCAGTACTTC.

This clone was recorded a few times. This chain connects TRBV19 to TRBJ1-5, with 12 bases aligning to TRBD1. The J segment lost 6 bases and the V segment lost 7 bases, leaving 7 bases of the junction unmatched. This CDR3 region has 15 residues. Germline CDR1 is LNHDA and CDR2 is SQIVND (reference sequence). CDR3 in DNA: TGTGCCAGTACCCCCGGGACAGGGGGCCTTCAGCCCCAGCATTTT. Its protein is CASTPGTGGLQPQHF.

This clone was recorded only once. The chain employs TRBV7-9 and TRBJ1-5; the D gene is possibly TRBD1 (5 bases). This CDR3 is 15 amino acids long. V was trimmed by 0 bases and J by 7 bases, leaving 13 bases between them. The germline CDR1 and CDR2 sequences are SEHNR and FQNEAQ (reference sequence). CDR3 sequence (DNA): TGTGCCAGCAGCTTAGCGGGGGGACCGGACCAGCCCCAGCATTTT. Translation: CASSLAGGPDQPQHF.

The chain carries TRBV6-2 or TRBV6-3 and TRBJ2-3; D not resolved. V lost 0 bases, J lost 6 bases, and 4 bases lay in between. Germline V gene lookup returns CDR1 MNHEY and CDR2 SVGEGT. The CDR3 spans 12 residues. CDR3 in amino acids: CASSYSRDTQYF. The CDR3 bases are TGTGCCAGCAGTTACTCGAGGGATACGCAGTATTTT.

This chain links TRBV19 with TRBJ2-1, with 10 bases identical to TRBD2. CDR1 LNHDA and CDR2 SQIVND come from the germline V gene (reference sequence). The ends lost 1 base at V and 6 bases at J; junction bases unmatched: 6. The CDR3 length is 16 residues. The CDR3, as DNA: TGTGCCAGTAGTATAGGAGGGCTAGCGGGAGTCAATGAGCAGTTCTTC. This translates into CASSIGGLAGVNEQFF.

The V gene is TRBV4-3, the J gene TRBJ2-1, with a weak D call TRBD2 (6 bases). The CDR3 length is 13 residues. CDR1 and CDR2 from the germline V gene are LGHNA and YSLEER. The ends were cut back, 3 bases at V and 6 bases at J, with 9 bases in the middle. Here the CDR3 reads CASSQRTINEQFF. In DNA form, the CDR3 reads TGCGCCAGCAGCCAGAGGACTATCAATGAGCAGTTCTTC.

The chain couples TRBV30 to TRBJ1-4; weak D call: TRBD1 (6 bases). Per the germline V gene, CDR1 is GTSNPN and CDR2 is SVGIG (reference sequence). Trimming took off 7 bases at V and 8 bases at J, with 20 bases between the two ends. The length of the CDR3 is 14 residues. The CDR3 sequence: CASDRASDREKLFF. CDR3 nucleotide sequence: TGTGCCTCCGACCGGGCCTCCGACAGGGAAAAACTGTTTTTT.

Remarks on this clone: Distinct nucleotide sequences in the sample also encode this CDR3. The chain employs TRBV6-5 and TRBJ1-2, with 7 bases aligning to TRBD1. Trimming took 6 bases from V and 4 from J; bases not matched to a gene: 5. Germline assignment: CDR1 MNHEY and CDR2 SVGAGI. There are 13 residues in the CDR3. The CDR3 DNA is TGTGCCAGCAGCCGGACAGGAGTCTATGGCTACACCTTC. Its translation is CASSRTGVYGYTF.

This chain links TRBV2 with TRBJ2-7; 7 bases are a match to TRBD2. Germline V gene lookup returns CDR1 SNHLY and CDR2 FYNNEI. The CDR3 is 15 amino acids. Trimming removed 5 bases from V and 4 bases from J; junction bases left unmatched: 11. CDR3 sequence: CASSFRLAETYEQYF. DNA of the CDR3: TGTGCCAGCAGTTTTAGGCTAGCGGAAACTTACGAGCAGTACTTC.

The V and J genes are TRBV11-2 and TRBJ2-1; 13 nucleotides align to TRBD2. Germline trimming cut 5 bases from V and 0 bases from J; bases unmatched to any gene: 7. This CDR3 contains 18 residues. The germline V gene has CDR1 SGHAT and CDR2 FQNNGV. The CDR3 DNA reads TGTGCCAGCAGCCCGGGACTAGCGGGGACCAGCTCCTACAATGAGCAGTTCTTC. Amino acid sequence: CASSPGLAGTSSYNEQFF.

This chain links TRBV7-2 with TRBJ1-4; 7 bases map to TRBD1. The CDR3 is 15 residues long. J lost 5 bases, V lost 7 bases, and 10 bases had no gene match. The germline gives CDR1 SGHTA, CDR2 FQGNSA. The CDR3 DNA is TGTGCCAGCACCCTAGCCGGGACAGCGAATGAAAAACTGTTTTTT. As protein: CASTLAGTANEKLFF.

The rearrangement links TRBV19 to TRBJ2-7; the match to TRBD1 covers 10 bases. Germline V gene data show CDR1 as LNHDA and CDR2 as SQIVND (reference sequence). The CDR3 has 13 residues. Trimming at V came to 7 bases and at J to 4 bases, leaving 4 bases not matched to a gene. CDR3 in amino acids: CASKGQGGYEQYF. The CDR3 nucleotides are TGTGCCAGTAAAGGACAGGGGGGGTACGAGCAGTACTTC.

This chain uses TRBV28 with TRBJ2-3; D may be TRBD2 (6 bases). Germline V gene sequence: CDR1 MDHEN, CDR2 SYDVKM. Trimming pared 8 bases from V and 1 base from J, leaving 19 bases between. CDR3 length: 16 amino acids. In DNA, the CDR3 is TGTGCCAGCGGAATCCGGAGGGGACGGGGCACAGATACGCAGTATTTT. This translates into CASGIRRGRGTDTQYF.

Concerning this clone itself: Additional DNA sequences in this sample encode the identical CDR3. The V gene is TRBV5-1, the J gene TRBJ1-5; D not certain. CDR1 and CDR2 from the germline V gene are SGHRS and YFSETQ. V lost 0 bases and J 6 bases, leaving 7 bases between the germline ends. The CDR3 is 13 residues long. As DNA, the CDR3 is TGCGCCAGCAGCTTGGATCGGGGTCAGCCCCAGCATTTT. The encoded protein is CASSLDRGQPQHF.

The genes are TRBV13 and TRBJ2-1, with 8 bases that match TRBD2. Germline V gene lookup returns CDR1 PRHDT and CDR2 FYEKMQ (reference sequence). V shed 4 bases, J shed 7 bases, and the junction held 9 bases outside the gene matches. The CDR3 sequence is 15 residues long. The CDR3 spells CASSSPGGPRNEQFF. Written as DNA, the CDR3 is TGTGCCAGCAGCTCCCCGGGAGGGCCTAGGAATGAGCAGTTCTTC.

The V and J genes are TRBV9 and TRBJ2-7; D not resolved. V was pared by 0 bases and J by 3 bases, with 13 bases between. Germline values: CDR1 SGDLS, CDR2 YYNGEE. CDR3 size: 15 residues. In DNA form, the CDR3 reads TGTGCCAGCAGCGTAGGAGTCAGGTTTGGCTACGAGCAGTACTTC. Translating it yields CASSVGVRFGYEQYF.

This chain uses TRBV4-2 with TRBJ1-1; D remains unclear. Germline V gene data show CDR1 as LGHNA and CDR2 as YNFKEQ. CDR3 length: 15 residues. V was clipped by 0 bases and J by 7 bases, with 15 bases between them. This CDR3 is CASSQDSSLTLEAFF. The CDR3 nucleotides are TGTGCCAGCAGCCAAGATAGCAGTTTAACCCTTGAAGCTTTCTTT.

This clone occurred a few times. The J gene is TRBJ2-1, the V gene TRBV2, with 10 bases matching TRBD2. Germline V gene data show CDR1 as SNHLY and CDR2 as FYNNEI. The CDR3 length is 16 residues. The V gene end was trimmed by 6 bases and the J gene end by 2 bases; junction bases not matched to a gene: 7. The CDR3 region is CASRAGLAVTYNEQFF. The DNA of the CDR3 is TGTGCCAGCAGAGCAGGACTAGCGGTAACCTACAATGAGCAGTTCTTC. Based on the CDR3 plus reference TRBV2 and TRBJ2-1, the full variable domain is EPEVTQTPSHQVTQMGQEVILRCVPISNHLYFYWYRQILGQKVEFLVSFYNNEISEKSEIFDDQFSVERPDGSNFTLKIRSTKLEDSAMYFCASRAGLAVTYNEQFFGPGTRLTVL.

Concerning this clone: A junction boundary mismatches the germline segment, possibly from a read error. The chain carries TRBV28 and TRBJ2-7, with TRBD2 matching over 10 bases. The CDR3 has 16 residues. Germline V gives CDR1 MDHEN, CDR2 SYDVKM. The chain's CDR3 is CAGRRRPSGSSYEQYF. Written as DNA, the CDR3 is TGTGCCGGCAGGCGACGCCCTAGCGGGAGCTCCTACGAGCAGTACTTC.